What follows are 8 T cell receptor beta chains derived from one specimen sequenced in a study of blood T cell repertoires in COVID-19 (dated by TCRdb to about 2020). Libraries were prepared through the immunoSEQ multiplex PCR assay. As stored in TCRdb, this immuneACCESS dataset retains in-frame rearrangements with V and J assigned. A fraction of the clones does not appear; measured against another copy, unresolved V genes explain less than half of the discrepancy, and the remainder lacks a known reason. The sample has roughly 250,000 clones on record, approximately 79% of them singletons. The ten most abundant clones make up roughly 4.9% of the sample. The specimen was peripheral blood. The receptors were gathered from an elderly woman with active or convalescent COVID-19.

V is TRBV7-9 and J is TRBJ2-3; TRBD2 matches at 8 bases. Germline values: CDR1 SEHNR, CDR2 FQNEAQ (reference sequence). The CDR3 is made up of 15 amino acids. V lost 5 bases, J lost 4 bases, and 8 bases stayed unmatched. The CDR3 DNA sequence: TGTGCCAGCAGCCTCGGGAGGGGTGGAGCAGATACGCAGTATTTT. This translates into CASSLGRGGADTQYF.

The chain couples TRBV5-1 to TRBJ1-1; a possible D gene is TRBD1 (6 bases). In germline, CDR1 is SGHRS, CDR2 YFSETQ. The V end lost 0 bases, the J end lost 5 bases, and 11 bases lay between the germline ends. CDR3 length equals 14 residues. The CDR3 nucleotides read TGCGCCAGCAGCTTGGGCTCTCAGGGGACTGAAGCTTTCTTT. Its protein product is CASSLGSQGTEAFF.

The rearrangement links TRBV20-1 to TRBJ2-3, with D possibly being TRBD2 (6 bases). The CDR3 runs to 12 residues. Germline CDR1 reads DFQATT; CDR2 reads SNEGSKA (reference sequence). V shed 3 bases and J shed 4 bases, with 8 bases lying between them. The DNA for the CDR3 is TGCAGTGCTAGTACGGGGGCAGATACGCAGTATTTT. This translates into CSASTGADTQYF.

In regard to this clone: One end of the junction fails to match germline, which may point to a read error. The rearrangement joins TRBV7-9 to TRBJ2-3, with 7 bases that match TRBD2. This CDR3 is 13 amino acids long. Per the germline V gene, CDR1 is SEHNR and CDR2 is FQNEAQ (reference sequence). The DNA for the CDR3 is TGTGCCAGCAGCCCCTCCGGGAGGATGGCTATGGATTTT. This translates into CASSPSGRMAMDF.

The table lists this clone with a count of one. This chain uses TRBV29-1 with TRBJ1-1; no reliable D call. The CDR3 runs 13 residues. Trimming pared 8 bases from V and 5 bases from J, leaving 18 bases between. Germline V lookup: CDR1 SQVTM, CDR2 ANQGSEA. The CDR3 DNA reads TGCAGCTTCAAGCGGTGGAGGGCGACTGAAGCTTTCTTT. This translates into CSFKRWRATEAFF.

The chain employs TRBV28 and TRBJ1-3; 7 nucleotides align to TRBD1. CDR1 MDHEN and CDR2 SYDVKM come from the germline V gene. The length of the CDR3 is 16 residues. V shed 7 bases and J 0 bases; nucleotides not matched to a gene: 9. In DNA, the CDR3 is TGTGCCAGCATTTCGGGACAGAGCAACTCTGGAAACACCATATATTTT. Residues: CASISGQSNSGNTIYF.

This chain connects TRBV6-2 or TRBV6-3 to TRBJ1-1; D possibly corresponds to TRBD1 (6 bases). This CDR3 has 13 amino acids. CDR1 and CDR2 from the germline V gene are MNHEY and SVGEGT. The ends were cut back, 2 bases at V and 11 bases at J, with 15 bases in the middle. The CDR3 nucleotides read TGTGCCAGCAGTTACCGACAGGATAAAGCCGCTTTCTTT. Translation: CASSYRQDKAAFF.

V and J are TRBV27 and TRBJ1-3; D remains unclear. V was trimmed by 7 bases and J by 4 bases, leaving 11 bases between them. Germline assignment: CDR1 MNHEY and CDR2 SMNVEV (reference sequence). The CDR3 contains 13 residues. CDR3 region: CASTSGRGNTIYF. DNA for the CDR3: TGTGCCAGCACCTCGGGAAGGGGAAACACCATATATTTT.